This T cell receptor (beta chain) was obtained from a study of T-cell reconstitution after alpha-beta-depleted transplantation in children. The library targeted TCRbeta and was prepared with unique molecular identifiers. One entry per CDR3 protein, called by TCRdb with MiXCR from the PCR reads. The table has 780,000 or so distinct CDR3 sequences, under 20% seen once. The V end was cut by 3 bases, the J end by 4 bases, with 9 bases between. This CDR3 contains 13 residues. From germline, CDR1 is SGHTA and CDR2 FQGNSA. This clonotype was sampled from a male patient aged 5 to 17 who had a stem cell transplant for acute lymphoblastic leukemia, so the T cells may come from the graft donor. This chain links TRBV7-2 with TRBJ2-5; D call uncertain. The sample consisted of PBMCs, mostly from graft donor cells, taken 360 days after TCRalphabeta/CD19-depleted stem cell transplant. CDR3 sequence (DNA): TGTGCCAGCAGCTTCCGCAGGCGAGAGACCCAGTACTTC. Its protein is CASSFRRRETQYF. The full variable domain, in which reference TRBV7-2 and TRBJ2-5 provide the parts outside the CDR3, is GAGVSQSPSNKVTEKGKDVELRCDPISGHTALYWYRQSLGQGLEFLIYFQGNSAPDKSGLPSDRFSAERTGGSVSTLTIQRTQQEDSAVYLCASSFRRRETQYFGPGTRLLVL.